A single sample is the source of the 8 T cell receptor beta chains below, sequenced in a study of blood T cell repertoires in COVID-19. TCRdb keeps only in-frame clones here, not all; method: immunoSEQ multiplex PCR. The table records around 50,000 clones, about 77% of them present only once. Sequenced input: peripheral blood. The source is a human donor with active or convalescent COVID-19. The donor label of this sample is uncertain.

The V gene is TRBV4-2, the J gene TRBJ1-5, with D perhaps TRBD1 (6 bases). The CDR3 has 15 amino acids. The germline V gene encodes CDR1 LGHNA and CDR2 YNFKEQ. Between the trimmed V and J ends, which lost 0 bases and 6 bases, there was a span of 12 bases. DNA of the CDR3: TGTGCCAGCAGCCAAGATCGTGGGGGGGCTCAGCCCCAGCATTTT. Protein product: CASSQDRGGAQPQHF.

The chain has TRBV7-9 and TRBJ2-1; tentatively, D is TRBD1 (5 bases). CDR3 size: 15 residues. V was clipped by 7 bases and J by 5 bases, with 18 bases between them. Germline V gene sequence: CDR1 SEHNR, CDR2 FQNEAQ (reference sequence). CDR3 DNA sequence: TGTGCCAGCATTCGTGGGGCTCGTCGGCACAATGAGCAGTTCTTC. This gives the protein CASIRGARRHNEQFF.

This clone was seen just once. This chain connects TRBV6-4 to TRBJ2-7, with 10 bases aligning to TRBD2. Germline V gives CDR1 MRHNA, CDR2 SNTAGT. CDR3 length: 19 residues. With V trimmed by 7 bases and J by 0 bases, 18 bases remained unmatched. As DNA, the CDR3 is TGTGCCAGCACCGAACACCTTCACACTAGCGGGAAGAGCTCCTACGAGCAGTACTTC. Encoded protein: CASTEHLHTSGKSSYEQYF.

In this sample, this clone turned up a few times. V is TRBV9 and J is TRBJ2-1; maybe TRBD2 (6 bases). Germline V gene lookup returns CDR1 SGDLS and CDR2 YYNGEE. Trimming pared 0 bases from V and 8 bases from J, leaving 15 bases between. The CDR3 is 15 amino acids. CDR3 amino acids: CASSVGWREGHEQFF. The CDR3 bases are TGTGCCAGCAGCGTAGGTTGGCGGGAAGGTCATGAGCAGTTCTTC.

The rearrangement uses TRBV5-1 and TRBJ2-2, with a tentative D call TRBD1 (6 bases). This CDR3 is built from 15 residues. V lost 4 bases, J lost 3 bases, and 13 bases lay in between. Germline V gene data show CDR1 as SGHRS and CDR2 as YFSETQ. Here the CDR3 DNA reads TGCGCCAGCAGCGAACAGGGTCCGGACACCGGGGAGCTGTTTTTT. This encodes CASSEQGPDTGELFF.

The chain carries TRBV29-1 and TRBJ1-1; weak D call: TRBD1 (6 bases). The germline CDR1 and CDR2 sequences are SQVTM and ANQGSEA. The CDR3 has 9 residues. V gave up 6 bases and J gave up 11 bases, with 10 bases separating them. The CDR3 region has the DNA TGCAGCGTCGGGGACAATGCTTTCTTT. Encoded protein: CSVGDNAFF.

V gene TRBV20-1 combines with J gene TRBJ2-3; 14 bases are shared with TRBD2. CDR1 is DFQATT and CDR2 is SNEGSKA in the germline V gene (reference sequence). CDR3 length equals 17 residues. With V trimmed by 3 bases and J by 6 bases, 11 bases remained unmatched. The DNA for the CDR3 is TGCAGTGCTAGTGGGGGCCGGACTAGCGGGAGGAGGGATACGCAGTATTTT. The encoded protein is CSASGGRTSGRRDTQYF.

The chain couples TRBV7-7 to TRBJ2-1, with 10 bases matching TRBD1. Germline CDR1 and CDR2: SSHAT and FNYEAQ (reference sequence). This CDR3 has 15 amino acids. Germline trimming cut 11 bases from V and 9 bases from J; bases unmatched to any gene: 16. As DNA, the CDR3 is TGTGCCGTCTTCCAGGCGGGACAGGGGTTTGGTGAGCAGTTCTTC. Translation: CAVFQAGQGFGEQFF.